This note documents a single TCR beta chain sequence. These data belong to a study of cytomegalovirus exposure and HLA in healthy donors. A multiplex PCR was run with 60 Vbeta primers and 13 Jbeta primers. Original processing methods: Later reanalysis found 75 million to 95 million unique TCR beta chains, 10 million to 12 million of them shared. Sequenced by immunoSEQ multiplex PCR; TCRdb stores in-frame clones only, minus some. V, J and clone size are those of that table, while D and trimming were read from the DNA. The sample comprises 90,000 to 130,000 clones, 55% to 80% of which are singletons, and about 2.2% rests with the top ten. The sequence was obtained from a woman under 40 in good health and CMV-seronegative. Sequences were obtained from PBMCs.

The CDR3 loop reads CASSLGQGNTGELFF. As DNA, the CDR3 is TGTGCCAGCAGCTTGGGACAGGGGAACACCGGGGAGCTGTTTTTT. The chain joins TRBV11-2 to TRBJ2-2, with 9 bases matching TRBD1. The CDR3 is made up of 15 amino acids. V was clipped by 3 bases and J by 1 base; unmatched bases: 0. Germline V gene sequence: CDR1 SGHAT, CDR2 FQNNGV.